This is a list of T cell receptor beta chains from one sample in a study of CD8 T cells in Susac syndrome. Using its own MiXCR run on the immunoSEQ multiplex PCR reads, TCRdb lists one record per CDR3 protein. Among 75,000 to 100,000 distinct CDR3 sequences listed, about 94% were seen once. Source material: CD8+ T cells from PBMCs. The receptor source for this set is a human donor in good health. The CDR3 runs from the conserved cysteine through the conserved F or W.

j_call	v_call	cdr3_aa
TRBJ1-1	TRBV27	CASSPWARGVAEAFF
TRBJ2-2	TRBV19	CASSIVWGTGPITGELFF
TRBJ1-5	TRBV6-1	CASSRQGGGFNQPQHF
TRBJ1-3	TRBV27	CASSLKPYSGNTIYF
TRBJ2-2	TRBV29-1	CSAVAGTSGTGELFF
TRBJ1-6	TRBV4-2	CASSQGEPPNSPLHF
TRBJ2-2	TRBV4-1	CASSSRLAGVGTGELFF
TRBJ2-3	TRBV24-1	CATSDLALLTTDTQYF
TRBJ1-2	TRBV9	CASSVAKWTDGYTF
TRBJ1-2	TRBV7-9	CASSPDSYGYTF
TRBJ2-1	TRBV3-1	CASSQDRGGRDEQFF
TRBJ1-1	TRBV27	CASSLNPGGTTEAFF
TRBJ2-1	TRBV27	CADFARGDEQFF
TRBJ1-1	TRBV27	CASRQGLGEAFF
TRBJ2-4	TRBV7-9	CASSWTSGNKNIQYF
TRBJ2-2	TRBV27	CASGTGGYTGELFF
TRBJ1-2	TRBV24-1	CATAEGPNYGYTF
TRBJ2-7	TRBV9	CASSVDGVYEQYF
TRBJ1-2	TRBV3-1	CASSPTAYYGYTF
TRBJ2-5	TRBV28	CASSGTGGQETQYF
TRBJ2-7	TRBV11-2	CASSFGGNSYEQYF
TRBJ2-2	TRBV5-6	CASSFGTENTGELFF
TRBJ2-3	TRBV7-9	CASSSRGTQYF
TRBJ2-2	TRBV6-2/TRBV6-3	CASSPGLAVLNTGELFF
TRBJ2-7	TRBV7-9	CASSMTGVPTNF
TRBJ2-1	TRBV19	CASSMSGRGHEQFF
TRBJ2-1	TRBV27	CASSFPSYEQFF
TRBJ2-3	TRBV6-2/TRBV6-3	CASSHPLRAKRNTQYF
TRBJ2-7	TRBV4-3	CASSQDSNSYEQYF